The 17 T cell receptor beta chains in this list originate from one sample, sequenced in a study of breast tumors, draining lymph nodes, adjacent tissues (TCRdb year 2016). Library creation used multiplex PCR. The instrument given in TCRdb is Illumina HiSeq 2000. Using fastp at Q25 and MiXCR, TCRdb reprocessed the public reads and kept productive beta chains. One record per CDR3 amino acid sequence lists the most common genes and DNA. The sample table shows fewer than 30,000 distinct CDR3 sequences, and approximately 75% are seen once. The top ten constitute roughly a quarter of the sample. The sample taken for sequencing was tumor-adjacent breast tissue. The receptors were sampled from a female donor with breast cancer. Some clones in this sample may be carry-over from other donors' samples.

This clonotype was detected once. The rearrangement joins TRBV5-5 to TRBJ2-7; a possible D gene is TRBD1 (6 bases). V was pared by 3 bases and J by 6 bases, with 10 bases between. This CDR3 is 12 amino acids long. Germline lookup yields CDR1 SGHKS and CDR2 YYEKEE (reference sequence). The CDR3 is CASSSVGGEQYF. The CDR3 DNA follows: TGTGCCAGCAGCTCCGTAGGGGGCGAGCAGTACTTC.

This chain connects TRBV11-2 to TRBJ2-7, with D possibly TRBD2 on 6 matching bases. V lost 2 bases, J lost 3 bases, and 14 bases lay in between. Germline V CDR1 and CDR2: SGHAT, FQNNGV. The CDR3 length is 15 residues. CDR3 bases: TGTGCCAGCAGCTTAATGCGGGATAACCTCTACGAGCAGTACTTC. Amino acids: CASSLMRDNLYEQYF.

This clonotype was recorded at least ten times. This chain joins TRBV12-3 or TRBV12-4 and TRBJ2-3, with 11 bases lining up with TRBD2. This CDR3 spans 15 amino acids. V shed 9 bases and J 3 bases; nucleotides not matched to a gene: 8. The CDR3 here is CASNIAGGGTDTQYF. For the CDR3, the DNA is TGTGCCAGTAATATAGCGGGAGGGGGGACAGATACGCAGTATTTT.

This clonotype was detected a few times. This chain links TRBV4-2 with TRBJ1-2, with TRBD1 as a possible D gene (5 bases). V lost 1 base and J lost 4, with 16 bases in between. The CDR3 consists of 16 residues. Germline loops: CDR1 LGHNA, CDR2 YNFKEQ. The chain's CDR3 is CASSQGSQGLGYGYTF. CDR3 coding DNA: TGTGCCAGCAGCCAAGGTTCGCAGGGACTAGGCTATGGCTACACCTTC.

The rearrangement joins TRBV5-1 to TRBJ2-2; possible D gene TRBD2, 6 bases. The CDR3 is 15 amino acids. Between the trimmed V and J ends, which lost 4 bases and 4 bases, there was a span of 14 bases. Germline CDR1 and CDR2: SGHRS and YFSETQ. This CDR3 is CASSLQDYFTGELFF. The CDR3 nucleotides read TGCGCCAGCAGCCTCCAGGACTACTTCACCGGGGAGCTGTTTTTT. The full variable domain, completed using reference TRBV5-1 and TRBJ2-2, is KAGVTQTPRYLIKTRGQQVTLSCSPISGHRSVSWYQQTPGQGLQFLFEYFSETQRNKGNFPGRFSGRQFSNSRSEMNVSTLELGDSALYLCASSLQDYFTGELFFGEGSRLTVL.

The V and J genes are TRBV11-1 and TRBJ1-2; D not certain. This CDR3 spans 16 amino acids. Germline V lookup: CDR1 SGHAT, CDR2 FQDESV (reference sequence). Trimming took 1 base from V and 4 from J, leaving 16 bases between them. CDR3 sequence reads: CASSLEGYWGSYGYTF. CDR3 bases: TGTGCCAGCAGCTTAGAGGGCTATTGGGGATCCTATGGCTACACCTTC.

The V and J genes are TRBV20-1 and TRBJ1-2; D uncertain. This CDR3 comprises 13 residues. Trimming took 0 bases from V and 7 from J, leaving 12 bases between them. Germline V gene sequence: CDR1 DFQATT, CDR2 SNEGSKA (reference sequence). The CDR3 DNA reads TGCAGTGCTAGAGATCAGACAACTGGTGGCTACACCTTC. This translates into CSARDQTTGGYTF.

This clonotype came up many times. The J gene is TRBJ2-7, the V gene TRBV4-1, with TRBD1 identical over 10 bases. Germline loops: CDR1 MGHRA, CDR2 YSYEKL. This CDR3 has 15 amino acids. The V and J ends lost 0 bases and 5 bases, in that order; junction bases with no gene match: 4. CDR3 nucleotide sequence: TGCGCCAGCAGCCAAGAAGGGACAGGGGTCGACGAGCAGTACTTC. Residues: CASSQEGTGVDEQYF.

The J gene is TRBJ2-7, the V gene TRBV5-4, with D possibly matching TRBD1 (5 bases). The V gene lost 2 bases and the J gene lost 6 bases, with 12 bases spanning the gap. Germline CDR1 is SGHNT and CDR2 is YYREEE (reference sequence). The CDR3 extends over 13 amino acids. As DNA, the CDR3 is TGTGCCAGCAGCTTTGGGGCTAGGGGCGAGCAGTACTTC. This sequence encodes CASSFGARGEQYF.

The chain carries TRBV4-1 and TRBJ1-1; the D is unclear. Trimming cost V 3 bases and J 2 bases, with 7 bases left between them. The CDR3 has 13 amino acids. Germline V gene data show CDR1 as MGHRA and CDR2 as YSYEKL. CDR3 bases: TGCGCCAGCAGCCAGTCAGAAAACACTGAAGCTTTCTTT. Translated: CASSQSENTEAFF.

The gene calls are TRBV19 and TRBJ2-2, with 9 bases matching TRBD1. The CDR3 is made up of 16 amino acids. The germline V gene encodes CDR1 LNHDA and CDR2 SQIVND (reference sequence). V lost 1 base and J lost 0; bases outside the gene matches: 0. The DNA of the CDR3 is TGTGCCAGTAGTATAGGGGACAGGGCGAACACCGGGGAGCTGTTTTTT. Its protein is CASSIGDRANTGELFF.

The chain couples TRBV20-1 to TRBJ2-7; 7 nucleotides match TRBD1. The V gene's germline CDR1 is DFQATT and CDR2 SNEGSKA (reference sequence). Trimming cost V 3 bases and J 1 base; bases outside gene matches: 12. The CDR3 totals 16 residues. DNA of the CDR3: TGCAGTGCTAGTGACCATTTGGGACAGAGATCCTACGAGCAGTACTTC. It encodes CSASDHLGQRSYEQYF.

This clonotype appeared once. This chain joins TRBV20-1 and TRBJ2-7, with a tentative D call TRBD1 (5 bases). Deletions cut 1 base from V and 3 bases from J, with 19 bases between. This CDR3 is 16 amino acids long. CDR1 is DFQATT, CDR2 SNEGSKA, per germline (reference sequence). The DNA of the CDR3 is TGCAGTGCTAGAGTTCGACAGATTAATACAAGCTACGAGCAGTACTTC. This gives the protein CSARVRQINTSYEQYF.

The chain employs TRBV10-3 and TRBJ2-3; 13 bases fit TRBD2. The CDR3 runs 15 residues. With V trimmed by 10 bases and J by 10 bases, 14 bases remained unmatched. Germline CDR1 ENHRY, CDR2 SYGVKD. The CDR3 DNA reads TGTGCCACTTACGGGACTAGCGGGGTTGGCGGAGCGCAGTATTTT. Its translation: CATYGTSGVGGAQYF.

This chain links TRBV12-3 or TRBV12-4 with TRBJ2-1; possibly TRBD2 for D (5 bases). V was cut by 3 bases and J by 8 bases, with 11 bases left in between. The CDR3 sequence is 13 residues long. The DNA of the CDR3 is TGTGCCAGCAGTTTCGAGGGCCTGGATGAGCAGTTCTTC. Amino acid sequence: CASSFEGLDEQFF.

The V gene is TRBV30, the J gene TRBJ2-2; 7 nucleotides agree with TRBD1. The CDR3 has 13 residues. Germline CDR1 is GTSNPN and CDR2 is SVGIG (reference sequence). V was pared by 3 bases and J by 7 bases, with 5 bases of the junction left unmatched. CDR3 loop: CAWSTGDIGELFF. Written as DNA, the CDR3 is TGTGCCTGGAGCACAGGGGACATCGGGGAGCTGTTTTTT. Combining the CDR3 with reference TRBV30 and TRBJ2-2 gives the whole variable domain SQTIHQWPATLVQPVGSPLSLECTVEGTSNPNLYWYRQAAGRGLQLLFYSVGIGQISSEVPQNLSASRPQDRQFILSSKKLLLSDSGFYLCAWSTGDIGELFFGEGSRLTVL.

The chain's CDR3 is CASSRMGQGAYEQYF. In nucleotides, the CDR3 is TGTGCCAGCAGCCGGATGGGACAGGGGGCCTACGAGCAGTACTTC. V gene TRBV14 combines with J gene TRBJ2-7; 11 bases match TRBD1. The CDR3 extends over 15 amino acids. V was clipped by 4 bases and J by 2 bases; unmatched bases: 4. Germline V gene data show CDR1 as SGHDN and CDR2 as FVKESK.